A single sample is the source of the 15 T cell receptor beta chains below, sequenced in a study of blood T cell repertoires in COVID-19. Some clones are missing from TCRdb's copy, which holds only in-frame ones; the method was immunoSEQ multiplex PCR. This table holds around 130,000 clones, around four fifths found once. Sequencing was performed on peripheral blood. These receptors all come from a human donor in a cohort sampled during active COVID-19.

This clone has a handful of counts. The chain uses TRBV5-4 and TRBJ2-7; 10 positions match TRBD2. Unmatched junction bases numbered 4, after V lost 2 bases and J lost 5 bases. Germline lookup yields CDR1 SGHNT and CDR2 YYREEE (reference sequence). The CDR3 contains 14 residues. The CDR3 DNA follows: TGTGCCAGCAGCTTAGCGGGGGGGATAAACGAGCAGTACTTC. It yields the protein CASSLAGGINEQYF. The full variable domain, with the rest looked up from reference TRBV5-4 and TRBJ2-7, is ETGVTQSPTHLIKTRGQQVTLRCSSQSGHNTVSWYQQALGQGPQFIFQYYREEENGRGNFPPRFSGLQFPNYSSELNVNALELDDSALYLCASSLAGGINEQYFGPGTRLTVT.

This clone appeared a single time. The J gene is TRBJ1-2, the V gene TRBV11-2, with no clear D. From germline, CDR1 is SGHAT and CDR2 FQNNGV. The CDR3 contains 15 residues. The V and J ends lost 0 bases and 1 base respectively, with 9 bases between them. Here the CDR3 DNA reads TGTGCCAGCAGCTTAGATGTCCGGGTTAACTATGGCTACACCTTC. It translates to CASSLDVRVNYGYTF.

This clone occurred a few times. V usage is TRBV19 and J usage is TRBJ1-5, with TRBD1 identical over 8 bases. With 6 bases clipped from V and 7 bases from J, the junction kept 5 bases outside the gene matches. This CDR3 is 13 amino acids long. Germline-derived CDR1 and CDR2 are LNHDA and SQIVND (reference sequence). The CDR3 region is CASSSTGEQPQHF. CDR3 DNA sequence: TGTGCCAGTAGCTCGACAGGGGAACAGCCCCAGCATTTT.

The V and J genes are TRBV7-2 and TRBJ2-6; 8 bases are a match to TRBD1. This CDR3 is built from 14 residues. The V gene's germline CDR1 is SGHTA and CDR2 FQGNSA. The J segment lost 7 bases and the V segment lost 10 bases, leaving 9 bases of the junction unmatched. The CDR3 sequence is CAKQAGGFANVLTF. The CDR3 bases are TGTGCCAAACAGGCAGGGGGCTTTGCCAACGTCCTGACTTTC. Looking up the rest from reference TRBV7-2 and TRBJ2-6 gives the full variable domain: GAGVSQSPSNKVTEKGKDVELRCDPISGHTALYWYRQSLGQGLEFLIYFQGNSAPDKSGLPSDRFSAERTGGSVSTLTIQRTQQEDSAVYLCAKQAGGFANVLTFGAGSRLTVL.

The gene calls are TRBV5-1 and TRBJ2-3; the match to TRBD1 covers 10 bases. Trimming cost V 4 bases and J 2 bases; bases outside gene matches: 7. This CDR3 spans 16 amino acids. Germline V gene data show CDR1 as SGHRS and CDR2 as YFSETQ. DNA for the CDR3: TGCGCCAGCAGCCCCACGGGACAGGGGTACACAGATACGCAGTATTTT. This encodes CASSPTGQGYTDTQYF.

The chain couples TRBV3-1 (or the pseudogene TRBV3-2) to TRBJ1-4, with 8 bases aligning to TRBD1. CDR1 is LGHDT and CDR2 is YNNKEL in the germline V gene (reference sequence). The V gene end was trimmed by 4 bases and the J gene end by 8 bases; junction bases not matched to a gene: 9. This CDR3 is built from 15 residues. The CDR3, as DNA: TGTGCCAGCAGCCCGACAGGGGAACCTTACGAAAAACTGTTTTTT. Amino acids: CASSPTGEPYEKLFF.

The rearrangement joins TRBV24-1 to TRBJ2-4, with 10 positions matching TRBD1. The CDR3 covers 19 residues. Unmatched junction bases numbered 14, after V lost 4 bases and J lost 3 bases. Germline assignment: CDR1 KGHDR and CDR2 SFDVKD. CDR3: CATSENRDRGFWVKNIQYF. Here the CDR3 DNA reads TGTGCCACCAGTGAAAACCGGGACAGGGGCTTTTGGGTCAAAAACATTCAGTACTTC.

CDR3 loop: CASGSSGGAINEQFF. The CDR3 bases are TGTGCCAGCGGATCCAGCGGGGGGGCCATAAATGAGCAGTTCTTC. The V and J genes are TRBV5-4 and TRBJ2-1; 10 nucleotides line up with TRBD2. The junction had 11 bases not matched to a gene; V was cut back by 7 bases and J by 7 bases. CDR1 and CDR2 from the germline V gene are SGHNT and YYREEE (reference sequence). This CDR3 has 15 amino acids.

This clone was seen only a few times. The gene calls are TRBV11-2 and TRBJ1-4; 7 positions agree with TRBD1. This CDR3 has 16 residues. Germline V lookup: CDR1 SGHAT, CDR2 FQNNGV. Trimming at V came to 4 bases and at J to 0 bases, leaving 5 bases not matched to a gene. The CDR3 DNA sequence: TGTGCCAGCAGCTGGGGGACAGCCGCAACTAATGAAAAACTGTTTTTT. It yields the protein CASSWGTAATNEKLFF.

The chain's CDR3 is CASSESGGYDTQYF. CDR3 DNA sequence: TGTGCCAGCAGCGAGAGCGGGGGTTACGATACGCAGTATTTT. The V gene is TRBV9, the J gene TRBJ2-3; TRBD2 aligns across 8 bases. CDR3 length: 14 residues. Germline V gene data show CDR1 as SGDLS and CDR2 as YYNGEE. Losses at the gene ends were 3 bases for V and 6 bases for J; bases not matched to a gene: 6.

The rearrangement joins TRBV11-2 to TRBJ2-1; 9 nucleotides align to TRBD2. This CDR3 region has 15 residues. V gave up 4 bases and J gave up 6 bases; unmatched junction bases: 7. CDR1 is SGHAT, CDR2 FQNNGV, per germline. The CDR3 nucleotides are TGTGCCAGCAGCTCGCCGGGACTAGCAGCCAATGAGCAGTTCTTC. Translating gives CASSSPGLAANEQFF. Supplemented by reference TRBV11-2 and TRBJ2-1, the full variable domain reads EAGVAQSPRYKIIEKRQSVAFWCNPISGHATLYWYQQILGQGPKLLIQFQNNGVVDDSQLPKDRFSAERLKGVDSTLKIQPAKLEDSAVYLCASSSPGLAANEQFFGPGTRLTVL.

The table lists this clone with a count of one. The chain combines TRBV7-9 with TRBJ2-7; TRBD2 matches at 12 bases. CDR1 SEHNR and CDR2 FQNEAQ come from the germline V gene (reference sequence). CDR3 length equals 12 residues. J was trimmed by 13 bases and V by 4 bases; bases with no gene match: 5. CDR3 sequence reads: CASSSRTSGIYF. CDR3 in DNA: TGTGCCAGCAGCTCCAGGACTAGCGGGATTTACTTC.

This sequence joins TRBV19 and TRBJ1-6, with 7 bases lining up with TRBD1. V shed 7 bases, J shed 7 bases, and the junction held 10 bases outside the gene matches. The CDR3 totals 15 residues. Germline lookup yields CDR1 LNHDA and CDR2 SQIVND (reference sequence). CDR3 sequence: CASKYAGQTNSPLHF. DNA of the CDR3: TGTGCCAGTAAGTACGCGGGACAGACCAATTCACCCCTCCACTTT.

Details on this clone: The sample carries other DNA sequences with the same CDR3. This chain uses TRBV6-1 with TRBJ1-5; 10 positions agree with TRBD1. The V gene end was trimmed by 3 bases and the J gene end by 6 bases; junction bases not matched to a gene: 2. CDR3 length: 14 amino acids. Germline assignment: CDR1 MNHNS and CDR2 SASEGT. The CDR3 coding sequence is TGTGCCAGCAGTGAGACAGGGGGCGTTCAGCCCCAGCATTTT. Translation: CASSETGGVQPQHF.

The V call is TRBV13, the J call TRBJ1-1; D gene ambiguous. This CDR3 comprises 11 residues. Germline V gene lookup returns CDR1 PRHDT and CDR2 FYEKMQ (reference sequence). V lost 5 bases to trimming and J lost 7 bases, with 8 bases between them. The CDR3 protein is CASSRQIEAFF. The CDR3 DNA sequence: TGTGCCAGCAGCCGCCAGATTGAAGCTTTCTTT.